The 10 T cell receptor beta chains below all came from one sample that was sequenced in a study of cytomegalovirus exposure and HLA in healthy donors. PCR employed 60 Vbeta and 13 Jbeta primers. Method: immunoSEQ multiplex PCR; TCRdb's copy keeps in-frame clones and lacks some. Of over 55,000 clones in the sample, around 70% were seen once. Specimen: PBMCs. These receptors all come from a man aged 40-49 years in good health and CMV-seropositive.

The CDR3 nucleotides are TGTGCCAGCAGCGCGTGGGCGGGCCGGGAGGGAGATACGCAGTATTTT. Translating gives CASSAWAGREGDTQYF. The rearrangement joins TRBV7-6 to TRBJ2-3; 8 bases are a match to TRBD2. CDR3 size: 16 residues. The V gene end was trimmed by 5 bases and the J gene end by 5 bases; junction bases not matched to a gene: 12. CDR1 is SGHVS, CDR2 FNYEAQ, per germline.

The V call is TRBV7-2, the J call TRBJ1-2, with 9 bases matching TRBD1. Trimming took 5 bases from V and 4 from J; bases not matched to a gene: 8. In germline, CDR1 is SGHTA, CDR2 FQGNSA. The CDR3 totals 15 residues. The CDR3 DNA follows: TGTGCCAGCAGCCCGGGACAGGGTTATTCCTATGGCTACACCTTC. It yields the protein CASSPGQGYSYGYTF.

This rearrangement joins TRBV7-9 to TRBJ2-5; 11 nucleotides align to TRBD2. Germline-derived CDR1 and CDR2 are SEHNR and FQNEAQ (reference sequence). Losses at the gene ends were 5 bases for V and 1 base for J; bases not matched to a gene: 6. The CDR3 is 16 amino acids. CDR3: CASSRLAGGLQETQYF. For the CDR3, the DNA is TGTGCCAGCAGCAGGCTAGCGGGGGGACTCCAAGAGACCCAGTACTTC.

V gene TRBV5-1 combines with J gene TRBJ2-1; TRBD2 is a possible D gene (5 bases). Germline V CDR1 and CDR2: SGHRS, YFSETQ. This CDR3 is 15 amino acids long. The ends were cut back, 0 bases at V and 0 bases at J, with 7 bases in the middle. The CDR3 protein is CASSLVGSSYNEQFF. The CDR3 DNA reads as TGCGCCAGCAGCTTGGTTGGGAGCTCCTACAATGAGCAGTTCTTC.

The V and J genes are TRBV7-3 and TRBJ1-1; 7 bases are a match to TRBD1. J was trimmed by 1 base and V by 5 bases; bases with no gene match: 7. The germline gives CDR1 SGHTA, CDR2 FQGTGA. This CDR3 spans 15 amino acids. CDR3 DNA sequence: TGTGCCAGCAGCGAGCAGACAGGGTGGAACACTGAAGCTTTCTTT. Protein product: CASSEQTGWNTEAFF. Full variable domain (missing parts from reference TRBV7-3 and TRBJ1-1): GAGVSQTPSNKVTEKGKYVELRCDPISGHTALYWYRQSLGQGPEFLIYFQGTGAADDSGLPNDRFFAVRPEGSVSTLKIQRTERGDSAVYLCASSEQTGWNTEAFFGQGTRLTVV.

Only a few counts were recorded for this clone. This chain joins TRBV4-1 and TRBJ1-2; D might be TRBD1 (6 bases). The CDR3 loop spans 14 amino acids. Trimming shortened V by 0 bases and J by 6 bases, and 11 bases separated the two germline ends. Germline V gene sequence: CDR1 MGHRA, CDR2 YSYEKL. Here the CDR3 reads CASSQDEGVDGYTF. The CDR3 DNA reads TGCGCCAGCAGCCAAGATGAGGGGGTCGATGGCTACACCTTC.

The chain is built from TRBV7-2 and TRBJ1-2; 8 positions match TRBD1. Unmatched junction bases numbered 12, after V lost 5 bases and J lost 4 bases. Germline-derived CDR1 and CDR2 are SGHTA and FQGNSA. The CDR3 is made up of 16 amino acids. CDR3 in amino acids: CASSAKGDRTFYGYTF. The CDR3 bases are TGTGCCAGCAGCGCGAAGGGGGACAGGACCTTCTATGGCTACACCTTC. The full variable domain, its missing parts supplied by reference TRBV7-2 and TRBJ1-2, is GAGVSQSPSNKVTEKGKDVELRCDPISGHTALYWYRQSLGQGLEFLIYFQGNSAPDKSGLPSDRFSAERTGGSVSTLTIQRTQQEDSAVYLCASSAKGDRTFYGYTFGSGTRLTVV.

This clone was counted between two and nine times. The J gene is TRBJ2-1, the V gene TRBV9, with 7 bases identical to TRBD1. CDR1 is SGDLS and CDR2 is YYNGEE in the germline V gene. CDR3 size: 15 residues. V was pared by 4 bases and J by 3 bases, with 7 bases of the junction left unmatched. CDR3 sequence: CASSTTGNYYNEQFF. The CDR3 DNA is TGTGCCAGCAGCACGACAGGGAATTACTACAATGAGCAGTTCTTC. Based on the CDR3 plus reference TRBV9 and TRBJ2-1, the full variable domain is DSGVTQTPKHLITATGQRVTLRCSPRSGDLSVYWYQQSLDQGLQFLIQYYNGEERAKGNILERFSAQQFPDLHSELNLSSLELGDSALYFCASSTTGNYYNEQFFGPGTRLTVL.

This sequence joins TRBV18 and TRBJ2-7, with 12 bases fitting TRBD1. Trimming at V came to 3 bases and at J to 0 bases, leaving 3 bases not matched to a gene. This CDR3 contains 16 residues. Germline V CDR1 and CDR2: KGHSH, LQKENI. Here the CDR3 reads CASSPQGQGASYEQYF. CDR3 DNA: TGTGCCAGCTCACCGCAGGGACAGGGGGCCTCCTACGAGCAGTACTTC. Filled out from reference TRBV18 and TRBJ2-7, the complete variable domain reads NAGVMQNPRHLVRRRGQEARLRCSPMKGHSHVYWYRQLPEEGLKFMVYLQKENIIDESGMPKERFSAEFPKEGPSILRIQQVVRGDSAAYFCASSPQGQGASYEQYFGPGTRLTVT.

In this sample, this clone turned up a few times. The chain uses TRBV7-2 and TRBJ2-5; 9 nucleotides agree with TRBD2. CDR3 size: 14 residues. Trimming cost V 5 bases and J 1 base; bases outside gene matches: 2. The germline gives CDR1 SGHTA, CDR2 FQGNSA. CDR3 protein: CASSPGLAQETQYF. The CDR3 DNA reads TGTGCCAGCAGCCCGGGACTAGCCCAAGAGACCCAGTACTTC. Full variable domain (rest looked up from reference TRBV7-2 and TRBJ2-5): GAGVSQSPSNKVTEKGKDVELRCDPISGHTALYWYRQSLGQGLEFLIYFQGNSAPDKSGLPSDRFSAERTGGSVSTLTIQRTQQEDSAVYLCASSPGLAQETQYFGPGTRLLVL.